The 12 T cell receptor beta chains listed next were all sequenced from one sample in a study of liver allograft versus peripheral blood T cells. Study summary: The authors compared T cell receptor repertoires in transplanted livers with recipients' peripheral blood repertoires.

From the reads, TCRdb called clonotypes with MiXCR, one entry per CDR3 protein. Of around 13,000 distinct CDR3 sequences in the sample, 28% were seen once. Receptors were obtained from a human patient who had a liver transplant. Some T cells may be supplied by the graft donor.

This clonotype rates as medium-sized (0.01 to 0.1%). This chain uses TRBV6-6 with TRBJ1-2, with D uncertain. This CDR3 is 11 amino acids long. The germline V gene encodes CDR1 MNHNY and CDR2 SVGAGI (reference sequence). V lost 4 bases and J 8 bases, leaving 8 bases between the germline ends. CDR3 sequence reads: CASSSGGGYTF. In DNA, the CDR3 is TGTGCCAGCAGTTCGGGAGGAGGCTACACCTTC.

Details on this clonotype: One end of the junction fails to match germline, which may point to a read error. The chain couples TRBV6-5 to TRBJ1-6; D ambiguous. Germline values: CDR1 MNHEY, CDR2 SVGAGI. The CDR3 loop spans 12 amino acids. The chain's CDR3 is CASSSINLPLHF. The DNA of the CDR3 is TGTGCCAGCAGTTCTATTAATTTACCCCTCCACTTT.

The rearrangement links TRBV28 to TRBJ2-2; 8 bases fit TRBD1. J was trimmed by 1 base and V by 6 bases; bases with no gene match: 4. This CDR3 contains 15 residues. Germline lookup yields CDR1 MDHEN and CDR2 SYDVKM. The CDR3 sequence: CASRTGAENTGELFF. CDR3 coding DNA: TGTGCCAGCAGGACAGGGGCTGAGAACACCGGGGAGCTGTTTTTT.

The chain has TRBV6-5 and TRBJ1-5; a possible D gene is TRBD1 (5 bases). V was trimmed by 10 bases and J by 3 bases, leaving 16 bases between them. Germline CDR1 reads MNHEY; CDR2 reads SVGAGI. The CDR3 has 14 residues. The CDR3 region has the DNA TGTGCCACCCGCCCAGGGATAGACAATCAGCCCCAGCATTTT. It encodes CATRPGIDNQPQHF.

Remarks on this clonotype: Mismatch with germline at one junction end may stem from a read error. The genes are TRBV6-2 or TRBV6-3 and TRBJ1-2; D perhaps matches TRBD1 (5 bases). The CDR3 spans 12 residues. The germline V gene encodes CDR1 MNHEY and CDR2 SVGEGT. As DNA, the CDR3 is TGTGCTAGCAGCGGGACCCTCTATGGCTACACCTTC. It is translated as CASSGTLYGYTF.

This clonotype appeared many times. The rearrangement links TRBV6-5 to TRBJ1-4, with 9 bases identical to TRBD1. Germline V gene data show CDR1 as MNHEY and CDR2 as SVGAGI. The CDR3 loop spans 13 amino acids. V gave up 6 bases and J gave up 8 bases; unmatched junction bases: 4. The CDR3: CASRQGAEEKLFF. The DNA for the CDR3 is TGTGCCAGCAGACAGGGGGCCGAGGAAAAACTGTTTTTT.

This rearrangement joins TRBV12-3 or TRBV12-4 to TRBJ1-5, with a possible D match to TRBD1 (5 bases). The CDR3 extends over 15 amino acids. Trimming shortened V by 6 bases and J by 4 bases, and 16 bases separated the two germline ends. CDR3 bases: TGTGCCAGCAGAGGGGTGGGGTCGGGGAATCAGCCCCAGCATTTT. Translated, it gives CASRGVGSGNQPQHF.

This clonotype qualifies as medium-sized. The chain recombines TRBV18 with TRBJ1-4; 8 bases match TRBD1. The V gene's germline CDR1 is KGHSH and CDR2 LQKENI. The CDR3 covers 15 residues. The trim removed 1 base at V and 6 bases at J, leaving 4 bases unmatched. This CDR3 reads CASSPLGTGDEKLFF. The CDR3 nucleotides read TGTGCCAGCTCACCACTGGGGACAGGCGATGAAAAACTGTTTTTT. The entire variable domain, with the rest obtained from reference TRBV18 and TRBJ1-4, is as follows: NAGVMQNPRHLVRRRGQEARLRCSPMKGHSHVYWYRQLPEEGLKFMVYLQKENIIDESGMPKERFSAEFPKEGPSILRIQQVVRGDSAAYFCASSPLGTGDEKLFFGSGTQLSVL.

The chain joins TRBV7-6 to TRBJ1-5; D gene unclear. This CDR3 has 16 residues. Per the germline V gene, CDR1 is SGHVS and CDR2 is FNYEAQ. Trimming took off 1 base at V and 5 bases at J, with 15 bases between the two ends. This CDR3 reads CASSLVTGSAHQPQHF. CDR3 nucleotides: TGTGCCAGCAGCTTAGTTACCGGGAGCGCGCATCAGCCCCAGCATTTT.

The genes are TRBV19 and TRBJ1-5; the D gene is possibly TRBD1 (5 bases). The CDR3 is made up of 15 amino acids. Looked up from germline, CDR1 is LNHDA and CDR2 is SQIVND (reference sequence). Trimming pared 5 bases from V and 0 bases from J, leaving 11 bases between. CDR3 in DNA: TGTGCCAGTAGTTGGGACGGGGTTAGCAATCAGCCCCAGCATTTT. Its translation: CASSWDGVSNQPQHF.

This chain joins TRBV18 and TRBJ1-5; the match to TRBD1 covers 11 bases. CDR3 length: 16 residues. The germline gives CDR1 KGHSH, CDR2 LQKENI. After removal of 3 bases from V and 7 bases from J, the junction contained 8 bases not matched to a gene. This chain's CDR3 is CASSPGTGGGNQPQHF. CDR3 nucleotides: TGTGCCAGCTCACCCGGGACAGGGGGTGGTAACCAGCCCCAGCATTTT.

The chain is built from TRBV5-4 and TRBJ1-1; D is possibly TRBD1 (5 bases). Germline loops: CDR1 SGHNT, CDR2 YYREEE (reference sequence). This CDR3 is built from 13 residues. Trimming cost V 5 bases and J 0 bases, with 8 bases left between them. The CDR3 here is CASRQDMNTEAFF. As DNA, the CDR3 is TGTGCCAGCAGGCAGGACATGAACACTGAAGCTTTCTTT.